Listed below are T cell receptor beta chains from one sample, sequenced in a study of T-cell reconstitution after alpha-beta-depleted transplantation in children. TCRdb redid the calling of the PCR reads with MiXCR, one entry per CDR3 protein. The table includes about 580,000 distinct CDR3 sequences, under 25% detected once. This sample comprised PBMCs, mostly from graft donor cells, obtained 360 days after TCRalphabeta/CD19-depleted stem cell transplant. These receptor sequences come from a boy in the first two years of life who had a stem cell transplant for acute myeloid leukemia, so the T cells may come from the graft donor. Each CDR3 is given with its conserved first and last residue. The D gene is left open where the match is weak. A row's size may be missing; if present it is once, few, many or a size class.

v_gene	abundance	j_gene	d_gene	CDR3nt	CDR3aa
TRBV4-2	few	TRBJ2-1	NA	TGTGCCAGCAGCCAAGACGTCCTGAATGAGCAGTTCTTC	CASSQDVLNEQFF
TRBV29-1	NA	TRBJ2-7	NA	TGCAGCGCGTCAGCCCCTACTAGCACAGGGTTTTACTACGAGCAGTACTTC	CSASAPTSTGFYYEQYF
TRBV12-3/TRBV12-4	many	TRBJ2-6	NA	TGTGCCAGCAGTTTGGGGGGCTCTGGGGCCAACGTCCTGACTTTC	CASSLGGSGANVLTF
TRBV25-1	NA	TRBJ2-2	NA	TGTGCCAGCAGTGGGACGAAGGGACAGAACACCGGGGAGCTGTTTTTT	CASSGTKGQNTGELFF
TRBV5-4	NA	TRBJ2-5	NA	TGTGCCAGCAGTACACAGGCCAGGGGATCCCAAGAGACCCAGTACTTC	CASSTQARGSQETQYF
TRBV7-3	few	TRBJ2-1	NA	TGTGCCAGCAGCTTGAGGGGACTAACAGGGGGTGAGCAGTTCTTC	CASSLRGLTGGEQFF
TRBV7-3	many	TRBJ2-3	NA	TGTGCCAGCAGCTTAACACCCGAGCACGTCACAGATACGCAGTATTTT	CASSLTPEHVTDTQYF
TRBV4-3	few	TRBJ2-5	TRBD2	TGCGCCAGCAGCCAAGATCGCGGGGGAATAGGGACCCAGTACTTC	CASSQDRGGIGTQYF
TRBV28	many	TRBJ2-3	TRBD1	TGTGCCAGCAGTTTCACCCTCTTGGACAGGGGGACTAGCACAGATACGCAGTATTTT	CASSFTLLDRGTSTDTQYF
TRBV11-2	many	TRBJ1-5	NA	TGTGCCAGCAGCTTACGGGGGGCTCCCAATCAGCCCCAGCATTTT	CASSLRGAPNQPQHF
TRBV20-1	NA	TRBJ2-1	TRBD2	TGCAGTGCCCTTAGCGGGGCTAACTACAATGAGCAGTTCTTC	CSALSGANYNEQFF
TRBV20-1	few	TRBJ2-4	TRBD1	TGCAGTGCTAGAGCCGCGACAGGGCCAAACATTCAGTACTTC	CSARAATGPNIQYF
TRBV20-1	few	TRBJ2-1	NA	TGCAGTGCTAGTCGACTCATTGACAATGAGCAGTTCTTC	CSASRLIDNEQFF
TRBV20-1	NA	TRBJ2-1	NA	TGCAGTGCTCCTGCGATGTTAGCGAATGAGCAGTTCTTC	CSAPAMLANEQFF
TRBV20-1	NA	TRBJ2-3	TRBD2	TGCAGTGCTAGAGATTTAGCGGGGGTCACCGATACGCAGTATTTT	CSARDLAGVTDTQYF
TRBV29-1	many	TRBJ2-2	NA	TGCAGCGTTGGGCCCTACAGCGCCGGGGAGCTGTTTTTT	CSVGPYSAGELFF
TRBV10-3	many	TRBJ1-2	NA	TGTGCCATCTTAACAGGGTCCGAGGGCTACACCTTC	CAILTGSEGYTF
TRBV15	many	TRBJ2-1	TRBD2	TGTGCCACCAGCCCCCGGGCTAGCGGGGGGGACAATGAGCAGTTCTTC	CATSPRASGGDNEQFF
TRBV7-9	few	TRBJ1-2	NA	TGTGCCAGCAGCTCCACGAGGGGAGGCTATGGCTACACCTTC	CASSSTRGGYGYTF
TRBV4-2	few	TRBJ2-2	TRBD1	TGTGCCAGCAGGCTAGACAGGGGGCAGGCCGGGGAGCTGTTTTTT	CASRLDRGQAGELFF
TRBV28	NA	TRBJ1-5	NA	TGTGCCAGCAGCCGTACATGGATCAAGCCCCAGCATTTT	CASSRTWIKPQHF
TRBV29-1	many	TRBJ2-1	TRBD2	TGCAGCGTGATTAGACTAGCGGGGTCATTCAATGAGCAGTTCTTC	CSVIRLAGSFNEQFF
TRBV20-1	few	TRBJ1-6	TRBD1	TGCAGTGCTAGTGGACAGGGGGGAAATTCACCCCTCCACTTT	CSASGQGGNSPLHF
TRBV20-1	few	TRBJ2-3	NA	TGCAGTGCTAGCCCCTTACAGGGGGGGCGCACAGATACGCAGTATTTT	CSASPLQGGRTDTQYF
TRBV29-1	few	TRBJ2-1	NA	TGCAGCGTTGATTACGGGTTAAATGGGGATCCCTCCTACAATGAGCAGTTCTTC	CSVDYGLNGDPSYNEQFF
TRBV7-2	NA	TRBJ2-2	NA	TGTGCCAGCAGCCTCCGACTAGTAGGGGTCGGGGAGCTGTTTTTT	CASSLRLVGVGELFF
TRBV6-1	few	TRBJ2-1	TRBD2	TGTGCCAGCAGCCGACTAGCGGGGGGGCGAGTCAATGAGCAGTTCTTC	CASSRLAGGRVNEQFF
TRBV28	NA	TRBJ2-2	NA	TGTGCCAGCAGTTTTGTACGGGACGCCGGGGAGCTGTTTTTT	CASSFVRDAGELFF
TRBV19	many	TRBJ2-5	NA	TGTGCCAGTAGTATGTCATCAGGGACCTCGACCCAGTACTTC	CASSMSSGTSTQYF
TRBV6-1	few	TRBJ2-7	TRBD2	TGTGCCAGCACCCCCGGGACTAGCTCCTACGAGCAGTACTTC	CASTPGTSSYEQYF
TRBV7-9	many	TRBJ2-3	TRBD2	TGTGCCAGCAGCTCCTCTAGCGGTAGCACAGATACGCAGTATTTT	CASSSSSGSTDTQYF
TRBV27	NA	TRBJ2-1	NA	TGTGCCAGCAGCCTAAAAGGTGACAGATGGTCCAATGAGCAGTTCTTC	CASSLKGDRWSNEQFF
TRBV6-1	NA	TRBJ2-5	TRBD1	TGTGCCAGCAGGACAGGGCCGGAAGAGACCCAGTACTTC	CASRTGPEETQYF
TRBV20-1	many	TRBJ2-7	NA	TGCAGTGCTAGGGAAGACAGCTACGAGCAGTACTTC	CSAREDSYEQYF
TRBV6-5	many	TRBJ1-1	NA	TGTGCCAGCAGTACGACAGGTTTGAACACTGAAGCTTTCTTT	CASSTTGLNTEAFF
TRBV6-5	NA	TRBJ2-1	NA	TGTGCCAGCAGTTCCTTACCCTCCTACAATGAGCAGTTCTTC	CASSSLPSYNEQFF
TRBV12-3/TRBV12-4	few	TRBJ2-1	TRBD1	TGTGCCAGCAGTTACCTTGGACAGGGAAAGTACAATGAGCAGTTCTTC	CASSYLGQGKYNEQFF
TRBV20-1	few	TRBJ2-5	NA	TGCAGTGCTAGAGATAGGTTGGGACTCCTGGCAAAAGAGACCCAGTACTTC	CSARDRLGLLAKETQYF
TRBV6-6	many	TRBJ2-7	NA	TGTGCCAGCAGTTACGGTCTATACGAGCAGTACTTC	CASSYGLYEQYF
TRBV25-1	NA	TRBJ1-6	TRBD1	TGTGCCAGCAGTCCAAGGGACAGGGGGCCCCAGAAATCACCCCTCCACTTT	CASSPRDRGPQKSPLHF
TRBV5-1	many	TRBJ2-3	TRBD2	TGCGCCAGCGTCCCCTCCAGCGGGAGAAGCACAGATACGCAGTATTTT	CASVPSSGRSTDTQYF
TRBV5-1	NA	TRBJ1-1	TRBD1	TGCGCCAGCAGCTTACCGGGACAGGGGACATCGGGGACTGAAGCTTTCTTT	CASSLPGQGTSGTEAFF